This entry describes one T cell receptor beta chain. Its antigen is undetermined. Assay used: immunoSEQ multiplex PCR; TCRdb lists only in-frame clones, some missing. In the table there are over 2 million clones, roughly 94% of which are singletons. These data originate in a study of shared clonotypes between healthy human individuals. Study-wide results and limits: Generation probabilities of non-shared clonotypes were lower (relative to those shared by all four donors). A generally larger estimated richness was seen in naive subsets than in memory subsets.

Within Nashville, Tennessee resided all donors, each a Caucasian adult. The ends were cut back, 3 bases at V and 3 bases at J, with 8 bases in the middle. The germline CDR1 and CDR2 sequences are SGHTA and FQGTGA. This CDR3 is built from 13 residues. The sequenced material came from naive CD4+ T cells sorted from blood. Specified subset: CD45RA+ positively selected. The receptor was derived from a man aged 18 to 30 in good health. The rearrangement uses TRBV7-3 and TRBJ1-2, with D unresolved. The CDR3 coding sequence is TGTGCCAGCAGCTTTGACGGAGACTATGGCTACACCTTC. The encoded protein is CASSFDGDYGYTF.